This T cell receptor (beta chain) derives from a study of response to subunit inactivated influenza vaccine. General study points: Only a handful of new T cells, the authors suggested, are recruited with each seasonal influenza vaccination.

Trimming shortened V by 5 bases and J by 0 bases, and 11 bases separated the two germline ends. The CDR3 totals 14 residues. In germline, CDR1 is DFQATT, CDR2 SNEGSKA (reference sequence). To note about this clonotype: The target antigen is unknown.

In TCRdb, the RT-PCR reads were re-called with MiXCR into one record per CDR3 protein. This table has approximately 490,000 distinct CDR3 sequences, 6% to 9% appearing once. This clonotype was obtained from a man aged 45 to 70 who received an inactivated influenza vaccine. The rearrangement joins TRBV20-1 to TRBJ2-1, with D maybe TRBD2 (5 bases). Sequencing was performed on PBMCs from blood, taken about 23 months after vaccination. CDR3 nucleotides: TGCAGTGCTCGGAGGTCTAGCTCCTACAATGAGCAGTTCTTC. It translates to CSARRSSSYNEQFF.